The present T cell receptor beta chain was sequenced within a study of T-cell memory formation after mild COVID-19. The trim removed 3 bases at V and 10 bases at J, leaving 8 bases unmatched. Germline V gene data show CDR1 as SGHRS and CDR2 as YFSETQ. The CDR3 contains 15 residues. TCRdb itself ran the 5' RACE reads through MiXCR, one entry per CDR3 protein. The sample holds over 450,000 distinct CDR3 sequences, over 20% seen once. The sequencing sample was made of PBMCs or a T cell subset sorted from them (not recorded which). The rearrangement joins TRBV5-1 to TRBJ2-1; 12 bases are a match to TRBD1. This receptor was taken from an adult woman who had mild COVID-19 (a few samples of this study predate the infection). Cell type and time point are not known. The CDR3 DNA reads TGCGCCAGCAGCTCCCGGGACAGGGGGCTGATGGAGCAGTTCTTC. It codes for CASSSRDRGLMEQFF.